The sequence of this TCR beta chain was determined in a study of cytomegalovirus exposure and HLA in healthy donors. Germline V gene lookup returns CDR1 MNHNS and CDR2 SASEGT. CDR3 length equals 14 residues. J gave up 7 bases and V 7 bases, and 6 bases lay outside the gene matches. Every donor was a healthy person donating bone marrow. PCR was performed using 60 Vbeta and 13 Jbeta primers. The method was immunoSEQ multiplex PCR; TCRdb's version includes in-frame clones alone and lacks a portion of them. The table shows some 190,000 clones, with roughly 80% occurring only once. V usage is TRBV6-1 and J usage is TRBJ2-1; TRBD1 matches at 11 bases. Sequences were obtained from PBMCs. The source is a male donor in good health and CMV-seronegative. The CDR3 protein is CASTLDRGLNEQFF. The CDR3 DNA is TGTGCCAGCACTCTGGACAGGGGGCTGAATGAGCAGTTCTTC.